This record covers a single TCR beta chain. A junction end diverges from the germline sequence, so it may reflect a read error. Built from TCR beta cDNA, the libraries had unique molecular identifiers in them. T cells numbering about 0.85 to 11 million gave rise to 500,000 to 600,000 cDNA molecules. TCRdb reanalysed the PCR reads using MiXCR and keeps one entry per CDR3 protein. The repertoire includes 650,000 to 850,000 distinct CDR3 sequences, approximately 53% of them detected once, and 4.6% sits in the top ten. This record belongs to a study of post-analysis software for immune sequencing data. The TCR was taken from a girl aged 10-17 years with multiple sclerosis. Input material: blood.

CDR3 loop: CASSLKAGAYEQYF. CDR3 DNA sequence: TGTGCCAGTAGCTTAAAGGCGGGAGCCTACGAGCAGTACTTC. The V gene is TRBV7-6, the J gene TRBJ2-7, with 7 bases that match TRBD2. CDR3 size: 14 residues. CDR1 and CDR2 from the germline V gene are SGHVS and FNYEAQ.